This note documents a single TCR beta chain sequence. The entry originates in a study of blood T cell repertoires in COVID-19. Study information: The United States, Italy and Spain were the sources of the acute and convalescent COVID-19 samples.

The CDR3 sequence is 14 residues long. Trimming removed 3 bases from V and 7 bases from J, with 16 bases in between. The germline V gene has CDR1 SNHLY and CDR2 FYNNEI. The assay was immunoSEQ multiplex PCR, and TCRdb's table has in-frame clones only and misses some. The sample shows tens of thousands of clones, 86% of them seen only once. The sample comprised peripheral blood. This clonotype originated in a man aged 45-65 years with acute or convalescent COVID-19. The chain is built from TRBV2 and TRBJ2-7, with TRBD1 as a possible D gene (6 bases). CDR3 sequence reads: CASSEGRGIREQYF. The CDR3 DNA is TGTGCCAGCAGTGAGGGCAGGGGAATACGGGAGCAGTACTTC.